The table lists the clone carrying this T cell receptor (beta chain) with a few counts. This CDR3 region has 16 residues. CDR1 and CDR2 (germline): LGHDT, YNNKEL (reference sequence). With 4 bases clipped from V and 8 bases from J, the junction kept 10 bases outside the gene matches. One entry per CDR3 protein, called by TCRdb with MiXCR from the 5' RACE reads. Of tens of thousands of distinct CDR3 sequences detected, approximately 24% appear once; the ten largest clones hold approximately 3.7%. This chain connects TRBV3-1 to TRBJ2-3, with TRBD1 identical over 12 bases. The clonotype originates from a female donor with breast cancer. The sequenced sample consisted of naive CD4+ T cells sorted from a lymph node. Subset reported: naive CD4+ T cells, CD4+CD45RA+CD25-. CDR3 DNA: TGTGCCAGCAGCCGGGGACAGGGGGCTTATCAGGGTACGCAGTATTTT. Protein product: CASSRGQGAYQGTQYF.